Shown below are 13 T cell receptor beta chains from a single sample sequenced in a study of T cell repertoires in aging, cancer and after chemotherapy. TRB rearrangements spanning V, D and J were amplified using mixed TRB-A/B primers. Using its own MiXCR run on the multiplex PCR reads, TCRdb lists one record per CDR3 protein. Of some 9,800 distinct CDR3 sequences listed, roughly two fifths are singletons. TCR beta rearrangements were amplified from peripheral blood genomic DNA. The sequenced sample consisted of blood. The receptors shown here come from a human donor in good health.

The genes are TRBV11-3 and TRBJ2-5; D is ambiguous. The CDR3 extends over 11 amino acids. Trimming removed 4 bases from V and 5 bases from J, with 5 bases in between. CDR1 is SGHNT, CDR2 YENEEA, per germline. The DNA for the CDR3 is TGTGCCAGCAGCTCGTTGGAGACCCAGTACTTC. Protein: CASSSLETQYF. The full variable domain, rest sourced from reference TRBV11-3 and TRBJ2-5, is EAGVVQSPRYKIIEKKQPVAFWCNPISGHNTLYWYLQNLGQGPELLIRYENEEAVDDSQLPKDRFSAERLKGVDSTLKIQPAELGDSAVYLCASSSLETQYFGPGTRLLVL.

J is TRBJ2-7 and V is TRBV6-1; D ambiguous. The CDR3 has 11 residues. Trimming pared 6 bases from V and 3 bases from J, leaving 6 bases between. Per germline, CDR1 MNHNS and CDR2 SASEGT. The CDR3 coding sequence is TGTGCCAGCAGCGCAAACTACGAGCAGTACTTC. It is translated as CASSANYEQYF.

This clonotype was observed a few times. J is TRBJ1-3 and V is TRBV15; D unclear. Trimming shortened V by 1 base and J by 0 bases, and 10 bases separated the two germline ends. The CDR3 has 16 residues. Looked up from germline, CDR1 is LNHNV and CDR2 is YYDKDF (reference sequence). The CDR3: CATSRGGEISGNTIYF. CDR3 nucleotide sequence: TGTGCCACCAGCAGAGGCGGAGAAATCTCTGGAAACACCATATATTTT.

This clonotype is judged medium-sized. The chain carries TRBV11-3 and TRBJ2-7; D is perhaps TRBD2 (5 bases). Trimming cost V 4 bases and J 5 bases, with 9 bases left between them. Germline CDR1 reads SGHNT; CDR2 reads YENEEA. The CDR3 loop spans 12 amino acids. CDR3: CASSSKRDEQYF. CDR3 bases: TGTGCCAGCAGCTCAAAGAGGGACGAGCAGTACTTC.

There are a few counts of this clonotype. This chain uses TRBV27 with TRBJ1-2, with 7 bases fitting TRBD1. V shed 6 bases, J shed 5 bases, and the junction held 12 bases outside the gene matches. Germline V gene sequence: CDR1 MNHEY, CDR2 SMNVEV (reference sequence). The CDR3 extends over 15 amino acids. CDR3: CASRPPGGQRYGYTF. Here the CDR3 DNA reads TGTGCCAGCAGACCCCCCGGGGGACAGAGATATGGCTACACCTTC.

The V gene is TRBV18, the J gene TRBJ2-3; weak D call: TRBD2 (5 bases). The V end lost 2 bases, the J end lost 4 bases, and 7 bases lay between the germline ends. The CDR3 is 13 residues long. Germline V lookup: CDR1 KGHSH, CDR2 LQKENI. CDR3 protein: CASSPASSDTQYF. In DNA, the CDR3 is TGTGCCAGCTCACCAGCTAGCTCAGATACGCAGTATTTT.

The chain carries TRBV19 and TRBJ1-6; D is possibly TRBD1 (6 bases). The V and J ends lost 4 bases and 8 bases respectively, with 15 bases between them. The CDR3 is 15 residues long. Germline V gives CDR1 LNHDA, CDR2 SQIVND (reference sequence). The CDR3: CASSNTGRVDSPLHF. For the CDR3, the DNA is TGTGCCAGTAGTAATACAGGGCGTGTGGATTCACCCCTCCACTTT.

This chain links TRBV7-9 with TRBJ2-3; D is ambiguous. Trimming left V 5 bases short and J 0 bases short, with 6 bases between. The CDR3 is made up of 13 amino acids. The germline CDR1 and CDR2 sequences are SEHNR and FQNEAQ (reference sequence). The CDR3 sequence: CASSSTSTDTQYF. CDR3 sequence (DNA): TGTGCCAGCAGCAGTACTAGCACAGATACGCAGTATTTT.

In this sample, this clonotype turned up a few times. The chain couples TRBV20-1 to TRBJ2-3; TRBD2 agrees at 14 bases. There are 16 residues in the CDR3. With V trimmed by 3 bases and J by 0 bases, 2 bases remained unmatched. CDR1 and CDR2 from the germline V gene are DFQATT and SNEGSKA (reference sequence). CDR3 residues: CSASGLAGGSTDTQYF. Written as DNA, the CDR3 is TGCAGTGCTAGTGGACTAGCGGGAGGTAGCACAGATACGCAGTATTTT.

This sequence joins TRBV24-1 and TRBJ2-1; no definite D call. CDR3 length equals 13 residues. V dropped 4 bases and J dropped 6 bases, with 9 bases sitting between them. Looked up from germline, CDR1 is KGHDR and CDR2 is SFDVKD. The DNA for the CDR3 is TGTGCCACCAGTGAGACTGCTGCCAATGAGCAGTTCTTC. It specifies CATSETAANEQFF.

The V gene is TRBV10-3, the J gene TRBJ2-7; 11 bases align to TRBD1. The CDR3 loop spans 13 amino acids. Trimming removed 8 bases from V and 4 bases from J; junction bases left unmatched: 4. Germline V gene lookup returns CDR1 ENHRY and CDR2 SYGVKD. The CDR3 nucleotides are TGTGCCATCGCGGGGACAGGGGGTTACGAGCAGTACTTC. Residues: CAIAGTGGYEQYF.

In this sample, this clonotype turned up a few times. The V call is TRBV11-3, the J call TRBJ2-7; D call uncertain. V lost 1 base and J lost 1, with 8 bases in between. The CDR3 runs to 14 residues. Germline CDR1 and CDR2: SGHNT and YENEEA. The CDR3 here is CASSLVGGSYEQYF. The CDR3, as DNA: TGTGCCAGCAGCTTAGTAGGTGGTTCCTACGAGCAGTACTTC.

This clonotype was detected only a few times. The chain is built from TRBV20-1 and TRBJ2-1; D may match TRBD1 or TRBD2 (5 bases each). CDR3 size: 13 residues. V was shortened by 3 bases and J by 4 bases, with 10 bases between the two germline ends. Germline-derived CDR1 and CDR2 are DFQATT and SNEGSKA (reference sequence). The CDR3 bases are TGCAGTGCTAGGCGAGGGGCTTACAATGAGCAGTTCTTC. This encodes CSARRGAYNEQFF.